This T cell receptor (beta chain) was documented in a study of blood T cell repertoires in COVID-19. V trimming: 1 base; J trimming: 4 bases; junction bases outside the gene matches: 10. This CDR3 is 16 amino acids long. This clone was counted a single time. Using immunoSEQ multiplex PCR, the repertoire was profiled, and TCRdb retains in-frame clones only, with some absent. The sample carries roughly 100,000 clones, just over 90% recorded once. The chain uses TRBV23-1 and TRBJ2-7, with TRBD1 matching 7 bases. Being an ORF, TRBV23-1 has a function that is uncertain. This clonotype was sampled from a man over 45 with acute or convalescent COVID-19. Sequenced material: peripheral blood. CDR3 nucleotide sequence: TGCGCCAGCAGTCAATTAGGACCCCTACAGGGGTACGAGCAGTACTTC. As protein: CASSQLGPLQGYEQYF.